Listed below are T cell receptor beta chains from one sample, sequenced in a study of blood T cell repertoires in COVID-19. Clones were read by immunoSEQ multiplex PCR, and TCRdb kept only the in-frame ones, dropping some. The sample lists about 330,000 clones, around 83% occurring once. Sequences were obtained from peripheral blood. These receptors all stem from a woman aged 45-59 years with acute or convalescent COVID-19. Each CDR3 is given with its conserved first and last residue. The order of the fields is D gene, V gene, clone size, CDR3 length, J gene, CDR3 protein, CDR3 DNA. A D gene is named only where the DNA matches it firmly. Not all rows give a size; the values are once, few, many and, for expanded clones, a class.

TRBD1	TRBV6-2/TRBV6-3	NA	15	TRBJ1-1	CASSSNDRGIPEAFF	TGTGCCAGCAGTTCCAATGACAGGGGGATCCCTGAAGCTTTCTTT
NA	TRBV11-2	NA	15	TRBJ1-2	CASNLGGGVLYGYTF	TGTGCCAGCAACCTTGGTGGGGGCGTTCTCTATGGCTACACCTTC
NA	TRBV7-2	NA	15	TRBJ1-3	CASSFAGLSGNTIYF	TGTGCCAGCAGCTTCGCAGGGTTATCTGGAAACACCATATATTTT
NA	TRBV21-1	NA	11	TRBJ1-2	CRNKANYGYTF	TGCAGAAACAAAGCTAACTATGGCTACACCTTC
NA	TRBV11-2	few	11	TRBJ2-5	CASKLSETQYF	TGTGCCAGCAAACTATCCGAGACCCAGTACTTC
TRBD1	TRBV2	NA	15	TRBJ1-2	CASTKEGQGDLGYTF	TGTGCCAGCACCAAAGAGGGACAGGGAGACCTAGGCTACACCTTC
NA	TRBV2	NA	13	TRBJ1-1	CASRAEENTEAFF	TGTGCCAGCAGGGCGGAGGAGAACACTGAAGCTTTCTTT
NA	TRBV3-1/TRBV3-2	NA	13	TRBJ2-1	CASSDSFHYEQFF	TGTGCCAGCAGCGATAGCTTTCACTATGAGCAGTTCTTC
NA	TRBV6-4	NA	18	TRBJ1-1	CASSDSQGLESMNTEAFF	TGTGCCAGCAGTGACTCACAAGGACTCGAGTCGATGAACACTGAAGCTTTCTTT
TRBD1	TRBV5-4	once	15	TRBJ2-1	CASSQTGRLYNEQFF	TGTGCCAGCAGCCAGACAGGGCGATTATACAATGAGCAGTTCTTC
TRBD1	TRBV5-1	few	14	TRBJ1-6	CASSSGTGRSPLHF	TGCGCCAGCAGCTCCGGGACAGGTCGCTCACCCCTCCACTTT
TRBD1	TRBV5-1	NA	16	TRBJ1-1	CASRPLTGGSGTEAFF	TGCGCCAGCAGGCCACTCACAGGGGGATCAGGGACTGAAGCTTTCTTT
TRBD1	TRBV30	NA	12	TRBJ1-1	CAWNPGGTEAFF	TGTGCCTGGAATCCAGGGGGGACTGAAGCTTTCTTT
TRBD2	TRBV5-4	once	14	TRBJ2-4	CASSTAGGGSIQYF	TGTGCCAGCAGCACAGCGGGGGGAGGTAGCATTCAGTACTTC
TRBD1	TRBV4-1	once	14	TRBJ1-2	CASSPSDRDYGYTF	TGCGCCAGCAGCCCCTCGGACAGGGACTATGGCTACACCTTC
NA	TRBV11-2	many	14	TRBJ1-6	CASSLSQSGPPLHF	TGTGCCAGCAGCTTATCACAAAGTGGCCCACCCCTCCACTTT
TRBD2	TRBV7-3	NA	16	TRBJ2-1	CASSRGLAGVHDEQFF	TGTGCCAGCAGCCGGGGACTAGCGGGAGTCCACGATGAGCAGTTCTTC
NA	TRBV7-2	once	14	TRBJ1-4	CASSSGSSNEKLFF	TGTGCCAGCAGCTCCGGGTCCTCTAATGAAAAACTGTTTTTT
NA	TRBV5-1	few	17	TRBJ2-1	CASSLGPSGRDGGEQFF	TGCGCCAGCAGCCTTGGTCCCAGCGGCCGCGACGGAGGTGAGCAGTTCTTC
NA	TRBV7-9	NA	14	TRBJ1-2	CASSLGGTDYGYTF	TGTGCCAGCAGCTTAGGCGGGACTGACTATGGCTACACCTTC
NA	TRBV7-9	NA	12	TRBJ1-5	CASTSGVQPQHF	TGTGCCAGCACCTCAGGGGTCCAGCCCCAGCATTTT
TRBD2	TRBV6-5	once	12	TRBJ2-1	CAAGSGGNEQFF	TGTGCCGCCGGGAGCGGGGGTAATGAGCAGTTCTTC
TRBD2	TRBV7-2	NA	16	TRBJ2-3	CASSSLSGRRGDTQYF	TGTGCCAGCAGCTCGCTTAGCGGGAGGAGAGGGGATACGCAGTATTTT
NA	TRBV16	NA	16	TRBJ1-4	CASSPDTFATNEKLFF	TGTGCCAGCAGCCCGGACACCTTTGCAACTAATGAAAAACTGTTTTTT
TRBD1	TRBV7-2	NA	16	TRBJ1-3	CASSPQGARSGNTIYF	TGTGCCAGCAGCCCGCAGGGGGCCCGATCTGGAAACACCATATATTTT
TRBD2	TRBV30	NA	14	TRBJ2-7	CAWSSGSSTYEQYF	TGTGCCTGGAGCAGCGGGAGCTCCACCTACGAGCAGTACTTC
NA	TRBV24-1	NA	16	TRBJ2-2	CATSDRRGPNTGELFF	TGTGCCACCAGTGATAGGCGCGGGCCGAACACCGGGGAGCTGTTTTTT
NA	TRBV11-2	once	12	TRBJ1-2	CASSLNFYGYTF	TGTGCCAGCAGCTTAAACTTCTATGGCTACACCTTC
TRBD1	TRBV5-1	once	14	TRBJ1-1	CASSFDRANGEAFF	TGCGCCAGCAGCTTCGACAGGGCTAATGGTGAAGCTTTCTTT
NA	TRBV9	NA	13	TRBJ1-2	CASSVGTAYGYTF	TGTGCCAGCAGCGTAGGTACAGCCTATGGCTACACCTTC
NA	TRBV28	once	13	TRBJ1-2	CASRSRGGNGYTF	TGTGCCAGCAGAAGCCGAGGGGGAAATGGCTACACCTTC
NA	TRBV14	NA	17	TRBJ2-6	CASSQVAGFSGANVLTF	TGTGCCAGCAGCCAAGTGGCCGGGTTCTCTGGGGCCAACGTCCTGACTTTC